The present T cell receptor (beta chain) was sequenced within a study of blood T cell repertoires in COVID-19. On the study more broadly: The cDNA or gDNA used as material had been derived from T cells, B-cell-depleted T cells, or PBMCs.

The data were produced by immunoSEQ multiplex PCR, yet TCRdb's version contains in-frame clones alone and is incomplete. The sample lists approximately 140,000 clones, roughly 90% occurring once. The clonotype originates from a human donor in a cohort sampled during active COVID-19. Sequencing used peripheral blood.

The DNA for the CDR3 is TGCGCCAGCAGTGAGTACGGACTAGCGGGGGGCCCCAATTACAATGAGCAGTTCTTC. As protein: CASSEYGLAGGPNYNEQFF. This chain uses TRBV10-1 with TRBJ2-1, with 14 bases identical to TRBD2. Germline CDR1 and CDR2: WNHNN and SYGVQD (reference sequence). The CDR3 is made up of 19 amino acids. The trim removed 1 base at V and 4 bases at J, leaving 9 bases unmatched.